Reported below is one T cell receptor beta chain. This clonotype is labeled medium-sized (0.01 to 0.1%). This receptor's antigen is unknown. Base quality data are lacking; no much larger clone is found one base away. Interpreted using the paper, the time point label stands for: sample taken at primary tumor resection. The donors were more than 65 patients from the lung TRACERx cohort who had early-stage, untreated non-small cell lung cancer. For TCR sequencing, whole RNA was extracted from tumor and nontumor lung tissue, or from cryopreserved PBMC samples, and no cell sorting was done. Only patients with enough RNA available from two or more tumor regions were chosen for TCR sequencing. Before selection, tumor and adjacent nontumor lung specimens were reviewed by a lung pathologist. The data belong to a study of spatial heterogeneity in lung cancer (dated by TCRdb to the late 2010s). Regarding the study in general: Beta-chain transcripts were consistently detected in greater numbers than alpha-chain transcripts, which likely reflects a higher abundance of beta-chain transcripts. In tumor regions, TCR transcript counts showed a strong correlation with a T cell transcriptional module score derived from matched bulk RNA-seq. In the raw uncorrected reads, each unique combination of TCR and UMI appeared on average more than ten times. The study quantitatively compared TCR alpha and beta repertoires across multiple tumor regions, matched nontumor lung and blood in non-small cell lung cancer. Nonsynonymous mutation counts, determined by whole-exome sequencing of tumor tissue, were related to features of the TCR repertoire. Both alpha and beta chains were TCR-sequenced in around 230 tumor regions, under 85 matched nontumor lung samples and roughly 50 PBMC samples obtained at surgery.

The receptor library was made with 5' RACE. Reads for this sample came from a NextSeq 500. The TCR library protocol attached a unique molecular identifier to each TCR cDNA molecule to allow correction of PCR and sequencing errors. For the original study's pipeline: Decombinator tools were used for TCR identification, UMI-based error correction and CDR3 extraction. TCRs above a frequency of 2 per 1,000, corresponding to the top 1% of the tumor frequency distribution, were defined as expanded. Expanded tumor TCRs statistically deemed absent (corrected P<0.05) from at least one tumor region were classed as regional, and all other expanded tumor TCRs were classed as ubiquitous. Each repertoire was subsampled 100 times to 5,000 TCRs, after which Renyi diversity was computed with the R vegan package. CDR3 similarity networks were constructed using string-kernel similarity of amino acid triplets, with links drawn between CDR3s whose pairwise similarity was above 0.82. TCRdb reprocessed the public reads (quality trimming at Q25 with fastp, clone calling with MiXCR) and kept in-frame beta chains. Rows with one shared CDR3 protein collapse into an entry with the most common genes and DNA. The V and J calls come from TCRdb's annotation, not from the publication. Across this sample there are 3,000 to 4,500 distinct CDR3 sequences, with nearly 5% seen only once. Together, the top ten hold more than 13% of the sample.

On the study overall, not on this receptor specifically: TCR-seq coverage of tumor T cells was estimated at only about 7% for alpha chains and approximately 13% for beta chains. Counts of ubiquitous and regional expanded TCRs were found to correlate with counts of ubiquitous and regional nonsynonymous mutations, respectively. Additional single-cell paired TCR alpha and beta sequencing was considered necessary to confirm, at a functional level, the hypothesis that regional TCRs recognize regional mutations. The tumor nonsynonymous mutation count correlated with the number of expanded intratumoral alpha and beta TCRs.

The germline V gene provides CDR1 MNHEY and CDR2 SVGEGT. Including the terminal cysteine and phenylalanine, the CDR3 comprises 16 residues. The CDR3 DNA has 48 bases and is translated from base 1. V is shortened by 6 bases, J by 0 bases, and the region joining them spans 14 bases. Here the sequenced sample was lung tumor tissue, taken at surgery. This sequence originates from a female donor with early-stage non-small cell lung cancer. The rearrangement combines TRBV6-2 or TRBV6-3 with TRBJ2-2; TRBD1 could be the D gene, as 5 bases match. The DNA reads TGTGCCAGCAGCCCCTTCAGGGTAACGAACACCGGGGAGCTGTTTTTT. This yields the protein CASSPFRVTNTGELFF.